Detailed here is one T cell receptor beta chain. Its antigen is not known. This sample was included in a study of Ad26.COV2.S vaccination and SARS-CoV-2 variants. Turning to the study itself: The authors gave Ad26.COV2.S intramuscularly, either once or twice 56 days apart.

Trimming took 2 bases from V and 4 from J, leaving 11 bases between them. Germline lookup yields CDR1 MDHEN and CDR2 SYDVKM. The CDR3 runs 14 residues. Findings of the study overall: Ad26.COV2.S recipients had broader spike-specific TCRs (P = 0.0014).

Treatment of the sample: some 19 received Ad26.COV2.S at low or high dose, single or two shots; roughly five received placebo; per-sample allocation not given. At day 63 after the first vaccine or placebo injection, samples were drawn. Using immunoSEQ multiplex PCR, the repertoire was profiled, and TCRdb retains in-frame clones only, with some absent. Altogether roughly 460,000 clones are present, nearly 90% being singletons, with the ten largest covering about 1.5%. The V and J genes are TRBV28 and TRBJ1-2; D may be TRBD1 (6 bases). This TCR was sampled from a person aged 18-60 years who received the Ad26.COV2.S COVID-19 vaccine or a placebo. Source: peripheral blood, taken in a trial of Ad26.COV2.S vaccine versus placebo. The CDR3 nucleotides read TGTGCCAGCAGTTTACCAGGGGAACTCTATGGCTACACCTTC. Its protein product is CASSLPGELYGYTF.